These 16 T cell receptor beta chains originate from one sample sequenced in a study of control samples from healthy donors and cancer patients. Sequencing used immunoSEQ multiplex PCR; TCRdb keeps in-frame clones, though not all of them. The sample has about 35,000 clones, under 95% seen once. Sequenced material: PBMCs. These receptors came from a man aged 35-49 years with colorectal cancer.

The genes are TRBV12-3 or TRBV12-4 and TRBJ2-5; D is unclear. The CDR3 is made up of 13 amino acids. V was trimmed by 6 bases and J by 4 bases, leaving 12 bases between them. The CDR3 spells CASRLGLGETQYF. The CDR3 nucleotides read TGTGCCAGCAGACTCGGCCTGGGAGAGACCCAGTACTTC.

The chain joins TRBV5-1 to TRBJ2-6; D unclear. CDR1 and CDR2 from the germline V gene are SGHRS and YFSETQ. The CDR3 runs to 18 residues. Trimming left V 4 bases short and J 0 bases short, with 17 bases between. CDR3 in amino acids: CASSREGPQSSGANVLTF. The CDR3 DNA sequence: TGCGCCAGCAGCAGGGAAGGGCCCCAAAGCTCTGGGGCCAACGTCCTGACTTTC.

A single count supports this clone. CDR3 bases: TGTGCCAGCAGCGGACGAATCAGGGTTAATTCACCCCTCCACTTT. Protein product: CASSGRIRVNSPLHF. The chain is built from TRBV9 and TRBJ1-6; D is possibly TRBD1 (5 bases). The V and J ends lost 3 bases and 6 bases respectively, with 13 bases between them. The CDR3 runs to 15 residues. Germline assignment: CDR1 SGDLS and CDR2 YYNGEE.

J is TRBJ1-6 and V is TRBV2, with D possibly being TRBD1 (6 bases). Germline values: CDR1 SNHLY, CDR2 FYNNEI. The length of the CDR3 is 14 residues. The ends were cut back, 6 bases at V and 7 bases at J, with 13 bases in the middle. The CDR3 sequence: CASRTTGANSPLHF. For the CDR3, the DNA is TGTGCCAGCAGAACGACAGGCGCGAATTCACCCCTCCACTTT.

The J gene is TRBJ1-2, the V gene TRBV20-1; no firm D call. The germline V and J ends were trimmed by 4 bases and 2 bases, with 5 bases remaining between them. The CDR3 loop spans 11 amino acids. Per germline, CDR1 DFQATT and CDR2 SNEGSKA (reference sequence). The DNA for the CDR3 is TGCAGTGCTAAAGAAAACTATGGCTACACCTTC. Translated, it gives CSAKENYGYTF.

This clone turned up a few times. V usage is TRBV9 and J usage is TRBJ2-1; TRBD1 matches 10 bases. CDR3 length equals 15 residues. After removal of 5 bases from V and 9 bases from J, the junction contained 11 bases not matched to a gene. Looked up from germline, CDR1 is SGDLS and CDR2 is YYNGEE. The CDR3 here is CASSNSGTGDSEQFF. The CDR3, as DNA: TGTGCCAGCAGTAATTCCGGGACAGGGGATTCTGAGCAGTTCTTC.

The chain has TRBV7-2 and TRBJ1-3, with 7 nucleotides matching TRBD1. The CDR3 contains 17 residues. The ends lost 5 bases at V and 5 bases at J; junction bases unmatched: 15. Per germline, CDR1 SGHTA and CDR2 FQGNSA. The CDR3 protein is CASSAGTAARSRNTIYF. In DNA form, the CDR3 reads TGTGCCAGCAGCGCAGGGACAGCCGCCCGCTCCAGAAACACCATATATTTT.

The chain combines TRBV7-9 with TRBJ2-2, with D perhaps matching TRBD1 or TRBD2 (6 bases each). V was shortened by 5 bases and J by 7 bases, with 23 bases between the two germline ends. This CDR3 region has 17 residues. Germline V gives CDR1 SEHNR, CDR2 FQNEAQ (reference sequence). CDR3 coding DNA: TGTGCCAGCAGCCCTCCGCGGAGGGGGGTCCTAGACGGGGAGCTGTTTTTT. It codes for CASSPPRRGVLDGELFF. Supplemented by reference TRBV7-9 and TRBJ2-2, the full variable domain reads DTGVSQNPRHKITKRGQNVTFRCDPISEHNRLYWYRQTLGQGPEFLTYFQNEAQLEKSRLLSDRFSAERPKGSFSTLEIQRTEQGDSAMYLCASSPPRRGVLDGELFFGEGSRLTVL.

The rearrangement joins TRBV7-9 to TRBJ1-1; weak D call: TRBD1 (5 bases). Germline assignment: CDR1 SEHNR and CDR2 FQNEAQ (reference sequence). V was trimmed by 5 bases and J by 3 bases, leaving 16 bases between them. The length of the CDR3 is 15 residues. The chain's CDR3 is CASSAGTFADTEAFF. The CDR3 coding sequence is TGTGCCAGCAGCGCCGGGACTTTTGCGGACACTGAAGCTTTCTTT.

V is TRBV18 and J is TRBJ1-5, with TRBD1 identical over 8 bases. V shed 5 bases, J shed 3 bases, and the junction held 6 bases outside the gene matches. The germline gives CDR1 KGHSH, CDR2 LQKENI. CDR3 length: 15 residues. The CDR3 DNA reads TGTGCCAGCTCATCAGGGGGCTATAACAATCAGCCCCAGCATTTT. It encodes CASSSGGYNNQPQHF.

This chain uses TRBV6-6 with TRBJ2-5, with 10 nucleotides matching TRBD2. Looked up from germline, CDR1 is MNHNY and CDR2 is SVGAGI (reference sequence). V shed 7 bases and J 5 bases; nucleotides not matched to a gene: 7. The CDR3 totals 14 residues. Here the CDR3 DNA reads TGTGCCAGCACGCCAGCGGGGGGGAGGGAGACCCAGTACTTC. As protein: CASTPAGGRETQYF.

The chain carries TRBV19 and TRBJ1-1; the D is unclear. Trimming removed 6 bases from V and 1 base from J, with 12 bases in between. Looked up from germline, CDR1 is LNHDA and CDR2 is SQIVND (reference sequence). The CDR3 has 14 residues. The CDR3 sequence is CASRTFRGNTEAFF. The CDR3 DNA is TGTGCCAGTAGAACCTTCAGAGGGAACACTGAAGCTTTCTTT.

The CDR3 protein is CASSQNKGQETQYF. The DNA for the CDR3 is TGTGCCAGCTCACAGAATAAGGGTCAAGAGACCCAGTACTTC. This chain links TRBV18 with TRBJ2-5; the D is unclear. This CDR3 contains 14 residues. Germline values: CDR1 KGHSH, CDR2 LQKENI. V was cut by 4 bases and J by 2 bases, with 11 bases left in between.

This chain connects TRBV19 to TRBJ1-5; no clear D. Germline CDR1 LNHDA, CDR2 SQIVND (reference sequence). This CDR3 spans 12 amino acids. V was shortened by 3 bases and J by 9 bases, with 9 bases between the two germline ends. CDR3 sequence reads: CASSISGVPQHF. CDR3 DNA sequence: TGTGCCAGTAGTATTAGTGGTGTGCCCCAGCATTTT.

V gene TRBV19 combines with J gene TRBJ1-2, with TRBD1 matching over 12 bases. The V segment lost 9 bases and the J segment 4 bases; nucleotides outside the gene matches: 6. Germline lookup yields CDR1 LNHDA and CDR2 SQIVND (reference sequence). This CDR3 contains 14 residues. The CDR3 protein is CASRDRGPFYGYTF. In DNA form, the CDR3 reads TGTGCCAGCCGGGACAGGGGGCCGTTCTATGGCTACACCTTC.

V gene TRBV6-5 combines with J gene TRBJ1-1, with D unclear. V was trimmed by 5 bases and J by 0 bases, leaving 4 bases between them. Germline V lookup: CDR1 MNHEY, CDR2 SVGAGI. The CDR3 runs 12 residues. The DNA for the CDR3 is TGTGCCAGCAGTAACCTGAACACTGAAGCTTTCTTT. Encoded protein: CASSNLNTEAFF.